These 29 T cell receptor beta chains were all obtained from the same sample, sequenced in a study of blood T cell repertoires in COVID-19. The method was immunoSEQ multiplex PCR; TCRdb's version includes in-frame clones alone and lacks a portion of them. The sample gives a few hundred thousand clones, around nine tenths of which show up once; 6.5% to 8% is in the top ten. Material for sequencing was peripheral blood. The receptors were sampled from a woman aged 25 to 39 with COVID-19, enrolled during active disease.

The chain employs TRBV10-3 and TRBJ1-5; D gene uncertain. Germline-derived CDR1 and CDR2 are ENHRY and SYGVKD. This CDR3 is built from 16 residues. The germline V and J ends were trimmed by 10 bases and 2 bases, with 21 bases remaining between them. DNA for the CDR3: TGTGCCACTGAACCCTCTGGAGTCTCGGGCAATCAGCCCCAGCATTTT. Translation gives CATEPSGVSGNQPQHF.

This chain links TRBV6-6 with TRBJ1-5; 7 nucleotides agree with TRBD1. Germline V gene data show CDR1 as MNHNY and CDR2 as SVGAGI (reference sequence). The CDR3 has 16 amino acids. Trimming removed 7 bases from V and 5 bases from J; junction bases left unmatched: 14. CDR3 in amino acids: CASTQGTVSLDQPQHF. CDR3 coding DNA: TGTGCCAGCACCCAGGGGACAGTGTCCCTTGATCAGCCCCAGCATTTT.

The genes are TRBV7-9 and TRBJ1-2; TRBD1 agrees at 8 bases. The CDR3 has 12 residues. After removal of 5 bases from V and 8 bases from J, the junction contained 4 bases not matched to a gene. The germline gives CDR1 SEHNR, CDR2 FQNEAQ (reference sequence). The CDR3: CASSPGTGGYTF. The CDR3 DNA reads TGTGCCAGCAGCCCAGGGACAGGCGGCTACACCTTC.

The V gene is TRBV5-5, the J gene TRBJ1-4; possible D gene TRBD1, 6 bases. From germline, CDR1 is SGHKS and CDR2 YYEKEE (reference sequence). Trimming shortened V by 5 bases and J by 2 bases, and 13 bases separated the two germline ends. The CDR3 length is 15 residues. CDR3 nucleotide sequence: TGTGCCAGCAGTGCCCGACAGGCCACTAATGAAAAACTGTTTTTT. Amino acids: CASSARQATNEKLFF.

The V and J genes are TRBV29-1 and TRBJ2-7; 12 bases line up with TRBD1. CDR3 size: 13 residues. Germline assignment: CDR1 SQVTM and CDR2 ANQGSEA. V lost 6 bases to trimming and J lost 4 bases; unmatched junction nucleotides: 4. For the CDR3, the DNA is TGCAGCGTGGCGGGACAGGGGGCATACGAGCAGTACTTC. Translated, it gives CSVAGQGAYEQYF.

The chain couples TRBV30 to TRBJ2-1; TRBD2 might be the D (6 bases). The germline CDR1 and CDR2 sequences are GTSNPN and SVGIG (reference sequence). The CDR3 has 15 amino acids. The V end was cut by 1 base, the J end by 7 bases, with 17 bases between. DNA of the CDR3: TGTGCCTGGAGTGATGGGATTAGCGGCCATAATGAGCAGTTCTTC. Its translation is CAWSDGISGHNEQFF. The full variable domain, in which reference TRBV30 and TRBJ2-1 provide the parts outside the CDR3, is SQTIHQWPATLVQPVGSPLSLECTVEGTSNPNLYWYRQAAGRGLQLLFYSVGIGQISSEVPQNLSASRPQDRQFILSSKKLLLSDSGFYLCAWSDGISGHNEQFFGPGTRLTVL.

CDR3: CASSFTGRAEAFF. The CDR3 nucleotides are TGTGCCAGCAGTTTTACAGGGAGGGCTGAAGCTTTCTTT. This chain links TRBV2 with TRBJ1-1; TRBD1 is a possible D gene (6 bases). The V gene lost 5 bases and the J gene lost 6 bases, with 13 bases spanning the gap. Germline V gives CDR1 SNHLY, CDR2 FYNNEI. This CDR3 has 13 residues.

This clone occurred once. This chain joins TRBV10-3 and TRBJ2-7; D is perhaps TRBD2 (6 bases). Germline CDR1 reads ENHRY; CDR2 reads SYGVKD. CDR3 length: 15 residues. The V end was cut by 2 bases, the J end by 6 bases, with 17 bases between. The CDR3 DNA follows: TGTGCCATCAGTGAGCCGGCGGGACTGCTTGGCGAGCAGTACTTC. Its translation is CAISEPAGLLGEQYF.

The table lists this clone with a count of one. The V call is TRBV14, the J call TRBJ2-7, with D possibly TRBD2 on 5 matching bases. CDR1 is SGHDN and CDR2 is FVKESK in the germline V gene. V was cut by 6 bases and J by 6 bases, with 12 bases left in between. The CDR3 sequence is 12 residues long. The CDR3: CASRLGSAEQYF. The CDR3 DNA reads TGTGCCAGCAGATTAGGGAGCGCCGAGCAGTACTTC.

The chain employs TRBV27 and TRBJ2-3; 7 nucleotides align to TRBD1. This CDR3 comprises 15 residues. Germline CDR1 and CDR2: MNHEY and SMNVEV (reference sequence). The V segment lost 3 bases and the J segment 2 bases; nucleotides outside the gene matches: 5. The CDR3 loop reads CASSLIGTVTDTQYF. The CDR3 DNA reads TGTGCCAGCAGTTTGATAGGGACAGTCACAGATACGCAGTATTTT.

The chain couples TRBV28 to TRBJ1-2; no firm D call. Trimming shortened V by 6 bases and J by 8 bases, and 16 bases separated the two germline ends. The CDR3 runs to 13 residues. Germline loops: CDR1 MDHEN, CDR2 SYDVKM. The CDR3 loop reads CASRYGQPGGYTF. The CDR3 nucleotides read TGTGCCAGCAGGTATGGGCAGCCGGGAGGCTACACCTTC.

The chain links TRBV28 to TRBJ1-5, with TRBD1 as a possible D gene (5 bases). Germline CDR1 MDHEN, CDR2 SYDVKM. The CDR3 runs 16 residues. V was clipped by 5 bases and J by 2 bases, with 16 bases between them. CDR3 sequence reads: CASSPHSGQGNQPQHF. The CDR3 region has the DNA TGTGCCAGCAGTCCCCACTCAGGGCAAGGCAATCAGCCCCAGCATTTT.

The chain employs TRBV7-2 and TRBJ1-2, with D possibly matching TRBD1 (5 bases). The CDR3 loop spans 13 amino acids. Per the germline V gene, CDR1 is SGHTA and CDR2 is FQGNSA. V was cut by 1 base and J by 4 bases, with 7 bases left in between. The CDR3, as DNA: TGTGCCAGCAGCTTAGAGACAGCCTATGGCTACACCTTC. Translated: CASSLETAYGYTF. Using reference TRBV7-2 and TRBJ1-2 for the parts outside the CDR3, the full variable domain is GAGVSQSPSNKVTEKGKDVELRCDPISGHTALYWYRQSLGQGLEFLIYFQGNSAPDKSGLPSDRFSAERTGGSVSTLTIQRTQQEDSAVYLCASSLETAYGYTFGSGTRLTVV.

The chain joins TRBV24-1 to TRBJ2-3; 7 bases align to TRBD2. Germline-derived CDR1 and CDR2 are KGHDR and SFDVKD. The CDR3 spans 16 residues. Germline trimming cut 4 bases from V and 1 base from J; bases unmatched to any gene: 7. As DNA, the CDR3 is TGTGCCACCAGTGACCCCCCCCGGGAGGGCACAGATACGCAGTATTTT. Residues: CATSDPPREGTDTQYF.

V is TRBV5-1 and J is TRBJ1-4; 8 nucleotides align to TRBD1. J gave up 8 bases and V 4 bases, and 7 bases lay outside the gene matches. The CDR3 loop spans 14 amino acids. In germline, CDR1 is SGHRS, CDR2 YFSETQ. CDR3 DNA: TGCGCCAGCAGCCCGACAGGGGTCCAGGAAAAACTGTTTTTT. Translating it yields CASSPTGVQEKLFF.

The V and J genes are TRBV11-2 and TRBJ2-2; 7 nucleotides agree with TRBD2. The CDR3 is made up of 18 amino acids. Per germline, CDR1 SGHAT and CDR2 FQNNGV. J gave up 3 bases and V 1 base, and 11 bases lay outside the gene matches. CDR3 coding DNA: TGTGCCAGCAGCTTAGTCCCTCGCGCGGGAGATGACACCGGGGAGCTGTTTTTT. Amino acid sequence: CASSLVPRAGDDTGELFF.

The gene calls are TRBV20-1 and TRBJ2-4; D remains unclear. In germline, CDR1 is DFQATT, CDR2 SNEGSKA (reference sequence). V was clipped by 3 bases and J by 0 bases, with 18 bases between them. The CDR3 sequence is 17 residues long. CDR3 region: CSASELQDSLAKNIQYF. The DNA of the CDR3 is TGCAGTGCTAGTGAGTTGCAAGACTCCCTAGCCAAAAACATTCAGTACTTC.

V gene TRBV27 combines with J gene TRBJ1-2, with 10 nucleotides matching TRBD1. The CDR3 totals 14 residues. The V and J ends lost 2 bases and 6 bases, in that order; junction bases with no gene match: 3. Germline lookup yields CDR1 MNHEY and CDR2 SMNVEV (reference sequence). The CDR3 loop is CASSLRTGGDGYTF. The CDR3 DNA follows: TGTGCCAGCAGTTTAAGGACAGGGGGAGATGGCTACACCTTC.

The V call is TRBV30, the J call TRBJ1-1, with a possible D match to TRBD1 (6 bases). Per the germline V gene, CDR1 is GTSNPN and CDR2 is SVGIG (reference sequence). V was cut by 5 bases and J by 0 bases, with 7 bases left in between. The CDR3 runs 12 residues. The CDR3 nucleotides read TGTGCCTGGGGACAGTTGAACACTGAAGCTTTCTTT. Its translation is CAWGQLNTEAFF.

V and J are TRBV28 and TRBJ1-6, with TRBD1 matching over 8 bases. The CDR3 extends over 15 amino acids. Germline CDR1 MDHEN, CDR2 SYDVKM. With V trimmed by 4 bases and J by 7 bases, 6 bases remained unmatched. The CDR3 is CASSSRTGRNSPLHF. CDR3 bases: TGTGCCAGCAGTTCGCGGACAGGGAGAAATTCACCCCTCCACTTT.

This clone was seen a single time. This chain links TRBV7-3 with TRBJ2-7, with 7 bases fitting TRBD1. V was pared by 5 bases and J by 6 bases, with 13 bases of the junction left unmatched. CDR1 SGHTA and CDR2 FQGTGA come from the germline V gene. The CDR3 contains 15 residues. The CDR3 sequence: CASSPTGRGPREQYF. The CDR3 DNA reads TGTGCCAGCAGCCCGACCGGTAGGGGGCCTCGCGAGCAGTACTTC.

The V gene is TRBV6-5, the J gene TRBJ2-3, with TRBD2 identical over 8 bases. The V gene's germline CDR1 is MNHEY and CDR2 SVGAGI. This CDR3 region has 15 residues. V was clipped by 5 bases and J by 3 bases; unmatched bases: 7. CDR3 sequence (DNA): TGTGCCAGCAGTCCCCACGGGGGGGGGACAGATACGCAGTATTTT. Amino acids: CASSPHGGGTDTQYF.

This clone was seen once. The rearrangement links TRBV6-5 to TRBJ1-6; 7 nucleotides agree with TRBD1. CDR1 is MNHEY and CDR2 is SVGAGI in the germline V gene. V gave up 6 bases and J gave up 10 bases; unmatched junction bases: 9. The CDR3 has 14 amino acids. The CDR3 region has the DNA TGTGCCAGCAGACTGAGACAGGGCAGCTCACCCCTCCACTTT. Its protein product is CASRLRQGSSPLHF.

This rearrangement joins TRBV13 to TRBJ2-7, with a tentative D call TRBD2 (6 bases). CDR1 and CDR2 from the germline V gene are PRHDT and FYEKMQ (reference sequence). This CDR3 has 15 residues. The V end lost 5 bases, the J end lost 0 bases, and 14 bases lay between the germline ends. As DNA, the CDR3 is TGTGCCAGCAGCCGTCGGGGAGGCGCCTCCTACGAGCAGTACTTC. It codes for CASSRRGGASYEQYF.

This clone has only one observation. The V gene is TRBV27, the J gene TRBJ1-1; no clear D. The CDR3 has 13 residues. Between the trimmed V and J ends, which lost 6 bases and 2 bases, there was a span of 10 bases. CDR1 and CDR2 (germline): MNHEY, SMNVEV (reference sequence). CDR3 residues: CASSTLSNTEAFF. In nucleotides, the CDR3 is TGTGCCAGCAGCACACTTAGCAACACTGAAGCTTTCTTT.

This clone has just one count. The rearrangement links TRBV24-1 to TRBJ2-2; perhaps TRBD2 as D (6 bases). Looked up from germline, CDR1 is KGHDR and CDR2 is SFDVKD. The germline V and J ends were trimmed by 4 bases and 0 bases, with 14 bases remaining between them. The CDR3 is 17 residues long. This CDR3 reads CATSDFGGISNTGELFF. CDR3 DNA: TGTGCCACCAGTGACTTCGGGGGAATTTCGAACACCGGGGAGCTGTTTTTT.

As to this clone: Germline is not matched at one junction end, which may reflect a read error. The gene calls are TRBV5-5 and TRBJ1-5, with D hard to call. The CDR3 is 14 residues long. The germline V gene has CDR1 SGHKS and CDR2 YYEKEE (reference sequence). DNA for the CDR3: TGTGCCAGCAGCTTGCTTGCGGGGAATCAACCCCAGCATTTT. It specifies CASSLLAGNQPQHF.

The chain recombines TRBV9 with TRBJ2-1; TRBD2 matches 13 bases. Germline loops: CDR1 SGDLS, CDR2 YYNGEE. The CDR3 is 16 amino acids. V was pared by 4 bases and J by 5 bases, with 6 bases of the junction left unmatched. For the CDR3, the DNA is TGTGCCAGCAGCCCAACTAGCGGGAGGGCCAACAATGAGCAGTTCTTC. Residues: CASSPTSGRANNEQFF.

The chain has TRBV19 and TRBJ1-1, with D possibly being TRBD1 (6 bases). CDR1 and CDR2 (germline): LNHDA, SQIVND (reference sequence). Trimming left V 5 bases short and J 0 bases short, with 16 bases between. The CDR3 has 16 amino acids. CDR3 nucleotides: TGTGCCAGTAGTCCACAGGGACGGTCCATGAACACTGAAGCTTTCTTT. This codes for CASSPQGRSMNTEAFF.